This T cell receptor beta chain was captured in a study of identical twins' blood T cells. Regarding the study as a whole: V gene usage reportedly matched far better within twin pairs than unrelated donors.

This clonotype showed up many times. Its target is not known. Germline loops: CDR1 MNHEY, CDR2 SMNVEV (reference sequence). The CDR3 length is 15 residues. Trimming took 1 base from V and 1 from J; bases not matched to a gene: 3. Per the original methods: Each library had roughly 2.2 to 4 million CDR3 reads and about 90,000 to nearly 550,000 clonotypes. TCRdb re-called the 5' RACE reads with MiXCR, one entry per CDR3 protein. The authors' filters were not applied to this entry. The sample lists fewer than 450,000 distinct CDR3 sequences, over 25% occurring once. The donors were healthy female monozygous twins, three pairs in total.

This clonotype originated in a woman aged 18 to 55 in good health. The sample taken for sequencing was PBMCs. The V call is TRBV27, the J call TRBJ2-5, with 7 positions matching TRBD1. DNA for the CDR3: TGTGCCAGCAGTTTATTATCAGGGGGCCAAGAGACCCAGTACTTC. Its translation: CASSLLSGGQETQYF.